These 25 T cell receptor beta chains came from one sample sequenced in a study of blood T cell repertoires in COVID-19. TCRdb keeps only in-frame clones here, not all; method: immunoSEQ multiplex PCR. The table includes around 110,000 clones, 82% detected once. The source material was peripheral blood. The receptors were gathered from a woman between 70 and 85 years old with acute or convalescent COVID-19.

This chain connects TRBV29-1 to TRBJ1-5; TRBD1 agrees at 9 bases. The CDR3 contains 15 residues. V was clipped by 6 bases and J by 0 bases; unmatched bases: 6. Looked up from germline, CDR1 is SQVTM and CDR2 is ANQGSEA. CDR3 nucleotides: TGCAGCGTCGGGACAGGGACAAATAGCAATCAGCCCCAGCATTTT. Its protein product is CSVGTGTNSNQPQHF.

Only a few counts were recorded for this clone. The chain joins TRBV5-6 to TRBJ1-6; TRBD1 agrees at 8 bases. CDR1 SGHDT and CDR2 YYEEEE come from the germline V gene. This CDR3 has 15 residues. J lost 6 bases, V lost 0 bases, and 2 bases had no gene match. CDR3 DNA sequence: TGTGCCAGCAGCTTGGCTCAGGGGGCTAATTCACCCCTCCACTTT. This codes for CASSLAQGANSPLHF.

This chain joins TRBV6-2 or TRBV6-3 and TRBJ2-7; TRBD2 agrees at 10 bases. The CDR3 runs 15 residues. Per germline, CDR1 MNHEY and CDR2 SVGEGT. The junction had 8 bases not matched to a gene; V was cut back by 5 bases and J by 4 bases. CDR3 sequence reads: CASSHTSGEGYEQYF. The CDR3, as DNA: TGTGCCAGCAGTCATACTAGCGGGGAAGGGTACGAGCAGTACTTC.

J is TRBJ2-3 and V is TRBV27, with 8 bases identical to TRBD2. J lost 7 bases, V lost 4 bases, and 7 bases had no gene match. The CDR3 totals 14 residues. From germline, CDR1 is MNHEY and CDR2 SMNVEV (reference sequence). This CDR3 reads CASSSSSGVYTQYF. As DNA, the CDR3 is TGTGCCAGCAGTTCGAGTAGCGGGGTTTATACGCAGTATTTT.

This rearrangement joins TRBV6-2 or TRBV6-3 to TRBJ1-4; 8 nucleotides match TRBD1. The CDR3 covers 14 residues. Trimming took 5 bases from V and 5 from J; bases not matched to a gene: 4. Germline-derived CDR1 and CDR2 are MNHEY and SVGEGT. CDR3 coding DNA: TGTGCCAGCAGTGACAGGGGTCCGAATGAAAAACTGTTTTTT. As protein: CASSDRGPNEKLFF.

This clone was observed a few times. V gene TRBV5-4 combines with J gene TRBJ1-2, with TRBD1 matching over 8 bases. CDR3 size: 18 residues. Trimming cost V 3 bases and J 0 bases; bases outside gene matches: 13. Germline assignment: CDR1 SGHNT and CDR2 YYREEE (reference sequence). CDR3 amino acids: CASSSPQGARGTNYGYTF. The CDR3 DNA is TGTGCCAGCAGCTCACCTCAGGGGGCGCGGGGGACTAACTATGGCTACACCTTC.

The chain couples TRBV7-8 to TRBJ2-3; D remains ambiguous. The ends were cut back, 5 bases at V and 2 bases at J, with 11 bases in the middle. The CDR3 contains 14 residues. Germline values: CDR1 SGHVS, CDR2 FQNEAQ. CDR3 DNA sequence: TGTGCCAGCAGCGCAGCGATCGTCACAGATACGCAGTATTTT. It codes for CASSAAIVTDTQYF.

The V call is TRBV5-6, the J call TRBJ1-1, with TRBD1 identical over 8 bases. Germline CDR1 SGHDT, CDR2 YYEEEE. CDR3 size: 14 residues. V dropped 2 bases and J dropped 5; count of bases not matched to a gene: 5. The chain's CDR3 is CASSFRGLVTEAFF. The CDR3, as DNA: TGTGCCAGCAGCTTCAGGGGGCTTGTAACTGAAGCTTTCTTT.

The V call is TRBV6-2 or TRBV6-3, the J call TRBJ1-6; D gene uncertain. Trimming left V 2 bases short and J 8 bases short, with 13 bases between. The CDR3 is 15 residues long. From germline, CDR1 is MNHEY and CDR2 SVGEGT. CDR3 residues: CASSYGLYRDSPLHF. CDR3 nucleotide sequence: TGTGCCAGCAGTTACGGCCTTTACCGGGATTCACCCCTCCACTTT.

The chain uses TRBV5-6 and TRBJ1-2; the D is unclear. Germline V CDR1 and CDR2: SGHDT, YYEEEE. Trimming left V 1 base short and J 2 bases short, with 3 bases between. This CDR3 is built from 12 residues. In DNA form, the CDR3 reads TGTGCCAGCAGCTTGTCGAACTATGGCTACACCTTC. Its translation: CASSLSNYGYTF.

V is TRBV5-6 and J is TRBJ1-2; a possible D gene is TRBD1 (5 bases). This CDR3 is 15 amino acids long. Trimming shortened V by 0 bases and J by 4 bases, and 13 bases separated the two germline ends. Germline lookup yields CDR1 SGHDT and CDR2 YYEEEE. CDR3 region: CASSLGSGVGYGYTF. CDR3 nucleotides: TGTGCCAGCAGCTTGGGGTCGGGGGTCGGCTATGGCTACACCTTC.

J is TRBJ1-1 and V is TRBV9; 8 bases fit TRBD1. Germline V gene lookup returns CDR1 SGDLS and CDR2 YYNGEE. The ends lost 4 bases at V and 7 bases at J; junction bases unmatched: 12. CDR3 length equals 15 residues. CDR3 DNA sequence: TGTGCCAGCAGCCCCCAGGACAGGGAGGGTTTTGAAGCTTTCTTT. Translated: CASSPQDREGFEAFF.

This CDR3 is CASSLAYRGRETQYF. DNA for the CDR3: TGCGCCAGCAGCTTGGCGTACAGGGGACGGGAGACCCAGTACTTC. This chain links TRBV5-1 with TRBJ2-5; 7 bases match TRBD1. The germline V gene encodes CDR1 SGHRS and CDR2 YFSETQ. V lost 0 bases, J lost 5 bases, and 7 bases stayed unmatched. The length of the CDR3 is 15 residues.

The chain is built from TRBV10-1 and TRBJ1-5; no clear D. The germline CDR1 and CDR2 sequences are WNHNN and SYGVQD (reference sequence). V lost 1 base, J lost 7 bases, and 11 bases lay in between. The CDR3 consists of 14 residues. The CDR3 loop reads CASSEWAGGQPQHF. CDR3 sequence (DNA): TGCGCCAGCAGTGAGTGGGCAGGAGGCCAGCCCCAGCATTTT.

The V and J genes are TRBV18 and TRBJ1-2, with D perhaps matching TRBD1 (6 bases). Trimming took 2 bases from V and 7 from J, leaving 17 bases between them. The germline V gene encodes CDR1 KGHSH and CDR2 LQKENI. This CDR3 has 15 residues. The CDR3 here is CASSPTREGVFGYTF. For the CDR3, the DNA is TGTGCCAGCTCACCAACCCGGGAGGGGGTCTTTGGCTACACCTTC.

V usage is TRBV10-3 and J usage is TRBJ1-5; D might be TRBD1 (5 bases). The V end lost 3 bases, the J end lost 3 bases, and 9 bases lay between the germline ends. This CDR3 is built from 14 residues. Looked up from germline, CDR1 is ENHRY and CDR2 is SYGVKD. The CDR3 DNA follows: TGTGCCATCAGTGAAGCAGGGAACAATCAGCCCCAGCATTTT. It encodes CAISEAGNNQPQHF.

The chain is built from TRBV12-3 or TRBV12-4 and TRBJ2-7; D remains ambiguous. The V gene lost 1 base and the J gene lost 3 bases, with 7 bases spanning the gap. The CDR3 has 13 amino acids. CDR3 in DNA: TGTGCCAGCAGTTTAGGGCAGCGCTACGAGCAGTACTTC. This encodes CASSLGQRYEQYF.

The chain links TRBV14 to TRBJ1-1; TRBD1 might be the D (6 bases). Germline V lookup: CDR1 SGHDN, CDR2 FVKESK. This CDR3 has 16 amino acids. V gave up 2 bases and J gave up 1 base, with 14 bases separating them. The CDR3 coding sequence is TGTGCCAGCAGCCAAAGGGGCCAGGGGTGGAACACTGAAGCTTTCTTT. It yields the protein CASSQRGQGWNTEAFF.

The V and J genes are TRBV7-7 and TRBJ2-7, with a tentative D call TRBD2 (6 bases). V gave up 5 bases and J gave up 3 bases, with 17 bases separating them. The CDR3 totals 15 residues. Germline V lookup: CDR1 SSHAT, CDR2 FNYEAQ (reference sequence). This CDR3 reads CASSPWAGPDYEQYF. The CDR3 bases are TGTGCCAGCAGCCCATGGGCGGGACCCGACTACGAGCAGTACTTC.

The chain is built from TRBV6-2 or TRBV6-3 and TRBJ2-3; D is uncertain. Germline-derived CDR1 and CDR2 are MNHEY and SVGEGT. V lost 2 bases to trimming and J lost 0 bases, with 6 bases between them. The CDR3 is 14 amino acids. CDR3 nucleotide sequence: TGTGCCAGCAGTTACACCTATAGCACAGATACGCAGTATTTT. Translated, it gives CASSYTYSTDTQYF.

This clone was found once. V gene TRBV19 combines with J gene TRBJ2-5; D may be TRBD2 (7 bases). The germline V gene encodes CDR1 LNHDA and CDR2 SQIVND (reference sequence). This CDR3 is 15 amino acids long. V lost 8 bases and J lost 5, with 21 bases in between. In DNA form, the CDR3 reads TGTGCCAGTCAGGGTGGGGGGGCGAGAAAGGAGACCCAGTACTTC. Residues: CASQGGGARKETQYF.

This clone occurred a few times. The chain employs TRBV7-9 and TRBJ2-7, with 15 bases lining up with TRBD2. Germline V CDR1 and CDR2: SEHNR, FQNEAQ (reference sequence). The CDR3 sequence is 14 residues long. The ends lost 8 bases at V and 4 bases at J; junction bases unmatched: 3. CDR3 loop: CASEGTSGGYEQYV. The CDR3 DNA reads TGTGCCAGCGAGGGGACTAGCGGGGGGTACGAGCAGTACGTC.

V and J are TRBV12-3 or TRBV12-4 and TRBJ1-1; D is ambiguous. The CDR3 spans 13 residues. Trimming shortened V by 6 bases and J by 3 bases, and 11 bases separated the two germline ends. The CDR3 reads CASSRHADTEAFF. CDR3 sequence (DNA): TGTGCCAGCAGCCGGCATGCGGACACTGAAGCTTTCTTT.

The V call is TRBV2, the J call TRBJ1-4; D gene unclear. V lost 1 base and J 7 bases, leaving 4 bases between the germline ends. The germline V gene has CDR1 SNHLY and CDR2 FYNNEI. The CDR3 sequence is 12 residues long. The CDR3 reads CASSEVSEKLFF. Written as DNA, the CDR3 is TGTGCCAGCAGTGAAGTCTCTGAAAAACTGTTTTTT.

As DNA, the CDR3 is TGCGCCAGCAGCTTAACACTAGCGGGGAGGTACAATGAGCAGTTCTTC. Translation gives CASSLTLAGRYNEQFF. The rearrangement uses TRBV5-1 and TRBJ2-1; 10 bases match TRBD2. V lost 2 bases and J lost 4; bases outside the gene matches: 6. The CDR3 totals 16 residues. Germline loops: CDR1 SGHRS, CDR2 YFSETQ.